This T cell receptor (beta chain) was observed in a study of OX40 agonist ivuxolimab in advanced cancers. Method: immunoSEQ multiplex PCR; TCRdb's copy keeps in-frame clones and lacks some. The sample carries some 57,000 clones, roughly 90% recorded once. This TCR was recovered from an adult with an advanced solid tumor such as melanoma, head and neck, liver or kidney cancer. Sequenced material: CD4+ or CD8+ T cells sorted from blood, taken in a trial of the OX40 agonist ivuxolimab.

The CDR3 DNA reads TGCGCCAACTCTGACCGGGACTTCATGAACACTGAAGCTTTCTTT. Residues: CANSDRDFMNTEAFF. The chain is built from TRBV10-1 and TRBJ1-1, with a tentative D call TRBD1 (5 bases). Per germline, CDR1 WNHNN and CDR2 SYGVQD (reference sequence). The CDR3 spans 15 residues. V lost 10 bases to trimming and J lost 0 bases, with 18 bases between them.